This T cell receptor (beta chain) was obtained from a study of T cells in Graves' hyperthyroidism and ophthalmopathy. The V and J ends lost 4 bases and 8 bases, in that order; junction bases with no gene match: 5. Germline V gene lookup returns CDR1 SNHLY and CDR2 FYNNEI. This CDR3 is built from 15 residues. From RNA transcripts, TCR beta CDR3 regions were amplified. With the HTBI primer set, the TCR CDR3 went through a first round of RT-PCR. TCRdb reanalysed the multiplex PCR reads using MiXCR and keeps one entry per CDR3 protein. The table includes under 400,000 distinct CDR3 sequences, 20% to 25% detected once. Used for diagnoses were clinical symptoms, serum thyroxine and TRAb, thyroid ultrasound and orbital computed tomography.

The receptor was isolated from a woman aged 45-65 years with Graves' hyperthyroidism. The sequenced sample consisted of blood. This chain links TRBV2 with TRBJ2-1; TRBD2 matches 13 bases. The CDR3 sequence is CASSVTSGRFDEQFF. The CDR3 nucleotides are TGTGCCAGCAGTGTGACTAGCGGGAGGTTCGATGAGCAGTTCTTC.